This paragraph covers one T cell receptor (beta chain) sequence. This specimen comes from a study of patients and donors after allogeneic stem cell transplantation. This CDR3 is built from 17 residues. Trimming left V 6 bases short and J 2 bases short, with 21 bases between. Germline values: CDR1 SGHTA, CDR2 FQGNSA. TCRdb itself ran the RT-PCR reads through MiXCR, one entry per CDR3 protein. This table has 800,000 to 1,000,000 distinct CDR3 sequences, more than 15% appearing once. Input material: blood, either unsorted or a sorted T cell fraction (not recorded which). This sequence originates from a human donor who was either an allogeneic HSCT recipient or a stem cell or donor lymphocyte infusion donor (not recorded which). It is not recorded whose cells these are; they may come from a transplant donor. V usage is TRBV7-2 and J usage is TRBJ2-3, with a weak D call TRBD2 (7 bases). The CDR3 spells CASSIRGGLLPTDTQYF. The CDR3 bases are TGTGCCAGCAGTATAAGGGGGGGACTCCTCCCCACAGATACGCAGTATTTT.